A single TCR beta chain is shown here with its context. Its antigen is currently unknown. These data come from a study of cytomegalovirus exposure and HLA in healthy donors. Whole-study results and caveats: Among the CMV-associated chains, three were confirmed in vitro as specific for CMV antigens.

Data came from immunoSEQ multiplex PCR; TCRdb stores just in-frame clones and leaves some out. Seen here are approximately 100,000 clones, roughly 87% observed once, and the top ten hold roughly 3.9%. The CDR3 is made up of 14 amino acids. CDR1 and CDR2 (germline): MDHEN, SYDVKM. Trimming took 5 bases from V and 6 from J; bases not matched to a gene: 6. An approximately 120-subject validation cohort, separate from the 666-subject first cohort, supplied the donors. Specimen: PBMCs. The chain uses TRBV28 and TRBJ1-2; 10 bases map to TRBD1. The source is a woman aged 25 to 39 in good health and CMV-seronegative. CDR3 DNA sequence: TGTGCCAGCAGTCCGCTCGACAGGGGGCATGGCTACACCTTC. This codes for CASSPLDRGHGYTF.